The sequence of this T cell receptor beta chain was determined in a study of blood T cell repertoires in COVID-19. Background on the study: The study drew acute and convalescent COVID-19 samples from the United States, Italy and Spain. From T cells, B-cell-depleted T cells, or PBMCs came the material, which was cDNA or gDNA.

Original processing methods: Reference gene primers were amplified, and this amplification served to estimate nucleated cell counts. Using immunoSEQ multiplex PCR, the repertoire was profiled, and TCRdb retains in-frame clones only, with some absent. V and J calls and clone size are as listed in that table; D and trimming were resolved from the DNA. Among approximately 380,000 clones listed, around 85% were seen once. Germline values: CDR1 SEHNR, CDR2 FQNEAQ (reference sequence). CDR3 length: 16 residues. The ends lost 2 bases at V and 4 bases at J; junction bases unmatched: 7. This chain joins TRBV7-9 and TRBJ2-1; 8 nucleotides align to TRBD2. This TCR was recovered from a woman younger than 30 with acute or convalescent COVID-19. Sequencing used peripheral blood. The CDR3 region has the DNA TGTGCCAGCAGCTTACGGGCGGGAGGCCTTTACAATGAGCAGTTCTTC. This translates into CASSLRAGGLYNEQFF.